This T cell receptor (beta chain) was recorded in a study of shared clonotypes between healthy human individuals. The table came from immunoSEQ multiplex PCR; TCRdb's copy has only in-frame clones and leaves some out. The profile shows around 1.9 million clones, roughly 93% of them singletons. Only CD45RO-negative cells positively selected for CCR7 counted as naive CD8 cells, so terminally differentiated effector memory CD45RA+ cells were excluded. This clonotype was sampled from a man aged 18 to 29 in good health. Some clones in this sample may be carry-over from other donors' samples. Specimen: naive CD8+ T cells from PBMCs.

The CDR3 bases are TGTGCCAGCAGCCCCCTCGGGAGCGGGCAGAACACCGGGGAGCTGTTTTTT. Amino acid sequence: CASSPLGSGQNTGELFF. The chain uses TRBV9 and TRBJ2-2; possibly TRBD2 for D (6 bases). The CDR3 is 17 residues long. Germline V gene sequence: CDR1 SGDLS, CDR2 YYNGEE. V lost 4 bases, J lost 1 base, and 17 bases lay in between.